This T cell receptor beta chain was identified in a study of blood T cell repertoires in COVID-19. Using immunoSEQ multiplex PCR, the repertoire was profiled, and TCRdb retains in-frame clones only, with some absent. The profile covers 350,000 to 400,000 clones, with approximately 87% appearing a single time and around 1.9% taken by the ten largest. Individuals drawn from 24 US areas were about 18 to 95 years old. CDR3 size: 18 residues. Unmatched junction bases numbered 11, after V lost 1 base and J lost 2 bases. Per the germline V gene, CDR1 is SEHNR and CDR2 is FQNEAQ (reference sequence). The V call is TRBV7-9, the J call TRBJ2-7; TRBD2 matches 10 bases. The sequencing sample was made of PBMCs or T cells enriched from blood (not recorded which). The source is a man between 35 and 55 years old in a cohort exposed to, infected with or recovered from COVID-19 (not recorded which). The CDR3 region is CASSLEGMGLATTYEQYF. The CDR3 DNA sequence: TGTGCCAGCAGCTTAGAAGGGATGGGACTAGCGACGACCTACGAGCAGTACTTC.